The rows below give T cell receptor beta chains drawn from one sample of a study of blood T cell repertoires in COVID-19. The protocol was immunoSEQ multiplex PCR, while the TCRdb copy is restricted to in-frame clones and leaves out a portion. The repertoire holds some 100,000 clones, with just over 85% as singletons. Sequenced input: PBMCs or T cells enriched from blood (not recorded which). Every receptor here comes from a woman between 50 and 59 years old who had recovered from COVID-19. The CDR3 runs from the conserved cysteine through the conserved F or W. D genes are given only for firm matches. Size values are once, few and many counts, or a class for expanded clones, and some rows have none.

J gene,clone size,D gene,V gene,CDR3 protein,CDR3 DNA
TRBJ2-7,few,NA,TRBV5-4,CASRPPRDLYEQYF,TGTGCCAGCAGACCTCCCCGGGATCTCTACGAGCAGTACTTC
TRBJ2-7,NA,TRBD1,TRBV6-5,CASGTGIIYEQYF,TGTGCCAGCGGGACAGGGATAATCTACGAGCAGTACTTC
TRBJ1-5,NA,NA,TRBV28,CASSTFEGQNQPQHF,TGTGCCAGCAGTACTTTTGAGGGCCAAAATCAGCCCCAGCATTTT
TRBJ1-4,NA,TRBD1,TRBV29-1,CSVRTGGEKLFF,TGCAGCGTTCGCACAGGGGGAGAAAAACTGTTTTTT
TRBJ1-5,NA,TRBD1,TRBV7-9,CASSLGQGNNQPQHF,TGTGCCAGCAGCTTAGGACAGGGAAACAATCAGCCCCAGCATTTT
TRBJ2-7,few,TRBD1,TRBV2,CASSLTGALSREQYF,TGTGCCAGCAGTTTAACAGGGGCGCTTTCCCGGGAGCAGTACTTC
TRBJ1-6,NA,NA,TRBV10-1,CASSEQAYNSPLHF,TGCGCCAGCAGTGAGCAGGCCTATAATTCACCCCTCCACTTT
TRBJ1-1,NA,NA,TRBV27,CASSERARYTEAFF,TGTGCCAGCAGCGAGAGGGCGAGGTACACTGAAGCTTTCTTT
TRBJ2-3,NA,TRBD2,TRBV28,CASSPKKGLAGRITTDTQYF,TGTGCCAGCAGTCCAAAGAAGGGACTAGCGGGCCGTATCACCACAGATACGCAGTATTTT
TRBJ1-2,once,NA,TRBV11-2,CASSLEGPYGYTF,TGTGCCAGCAGCTTAGAGGGGCCCTATGGCTACACCTTC
TRBJ1-6,NA,NA,TRBV23-1,CASSADAGAPNSPLHF,TGCGCCAGCAGCGCGGACGCAGGGGCCCCTAATTCACCCCTCCACTTT
TRBJ1-6,NA,NA,TRBV27,CASSPGSWSPLHF,TGTGCCAGCAGTCCTGGGAGCTGGTCACCCCTCCACTTT
TRBJ1-4,NA,NA,TRBV3-1/TRBV3-2,CASSQDPWKGTNEKLFF,TGTGCCAGCAGCCAAGACCCCTGGAAGGGGACTAATGAAAAACTGTTTTTT
TRBJ2-3,NA,TRBD1,TRBV6-5,CASSYGTGGSDTQYF,TGTGCCAGCAGTTACGGGACAGGGGGCTCAGATACGCAGTATTTT
TRBJ2-7,once,TRBD2,TRBV3-1/TRBV3-2,CASSPHGGGAHPYEQYF,TGTGCCAGCAGCCCACACGGGGGGGGAGCCCATCCCTACGAGCAGTACTTC
TRBJ2-5,NA,TRBD2,TRBV6-6,CASSLLAGDGTQYF,TGTGCCAGCAGCCTTCTAGCGGGGGATGGGACCCAGTACTTC
TRBJ2-1,NA,TRBD1,TRBV24-1,CATSDLRTGGYNEQFF,TGTGCCACCAGTGATTTGCGGACAGGGGGCTACAATGAGCAGTTCTTC
TRBJ2-3,NA,TRBD2,TRBV10-2,CASTPGLAGLSTDTQYF,TGCGCCAGCACCCCGGGACTAGCGGGCCTGAGCACAGATACGCAGTATTTT
TRBJ2-1,NA,TRBD2,TRBV9,CASSNRLAGTYNEQFF,TGTGCCAGCAGCAATCGACTAGCGGGAACCTACAATGAGCAGTTCTTC
TRBJ1-5,NA,TRBD1,TRBV6-1,CASGTGEGQPQHF,TGTGCCAGCGGGACAGGAGAGGGTCAGCCCCAGCATTTT
TRBJ2-3,NA,TRBD1,TRBV7-9,CASSAWGTGGTTDTQYF,TGTGCCAGCAGCGCTTGGGGAACAGGGGGCACCACAGATACGCAGTATTTT
TRBJ2-3,NA,TRBD2,TRBV27,CASSLRVTSGNTQYF,TGTGCCAGCAGTTTACGTGTTACTAGCGGAAATACGCAGTATTTT